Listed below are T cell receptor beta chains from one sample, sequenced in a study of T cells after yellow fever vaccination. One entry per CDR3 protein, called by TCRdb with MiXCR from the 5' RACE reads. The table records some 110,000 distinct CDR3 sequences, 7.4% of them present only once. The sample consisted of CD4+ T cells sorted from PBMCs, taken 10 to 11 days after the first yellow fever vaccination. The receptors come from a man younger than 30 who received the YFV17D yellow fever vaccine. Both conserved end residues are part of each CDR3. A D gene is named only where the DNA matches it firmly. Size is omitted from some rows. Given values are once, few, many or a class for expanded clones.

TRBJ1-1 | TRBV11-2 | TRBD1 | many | TGTGCCAGCAGCCCGGACAGGGTTACTGAAGCTTTCTTT | CASSPDRVTEAFF
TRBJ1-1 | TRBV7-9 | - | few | TGTGCCAGCAGCTCTCGTGGGACGTTAGACACTGAAGCTTTCTTT | CASSSRGTLDTEAFF
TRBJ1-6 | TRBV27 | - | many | TGTGCCAGCAGGCCCCTTGGGGGGTATAATTCACCCCTCCACTTT | CASRPLGGYNSPLHF
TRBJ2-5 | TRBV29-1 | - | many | TGCAGCGTGAGTCCGCGGGGGCCCCAAGAGACCCAGTACTTC | CSVSPRGPQETQYF
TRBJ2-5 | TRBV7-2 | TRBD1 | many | TGTGCCAGCAGCTTAGATTGGGGCAGGGGGCAAGAGACCCAGTACTTC | CASSLDWGRGQETQYF
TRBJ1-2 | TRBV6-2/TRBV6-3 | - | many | TGTGCCAGCAGTCGGCAGGCTGACTATGGCTACACCTTC | CASSRQADYGYTF
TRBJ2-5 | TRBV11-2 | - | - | TGTGCCAGCAGTTGGGGGGTCATGACAGAGACCCAGTACTTC | CASSWGVMTETQYF
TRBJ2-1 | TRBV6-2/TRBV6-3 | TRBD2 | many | TGTGCCAGCAGTTACGACGGGGGGATGAACAATGAGCAGTTCTTC | CASSYDGGMNNEQFF
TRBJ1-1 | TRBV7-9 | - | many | TGTGCCAGCAGCTTTGTAGAAGGGAACACTGAAGCTTTCTTT | CASSFVEGNTEAFF
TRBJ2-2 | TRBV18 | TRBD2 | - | TGTGCCAGCTCACCGAATCGCGGGGACTACGGGGAGCTGTTTTTT | CASSPNRGDYGELFF
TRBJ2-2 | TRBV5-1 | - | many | TGCGCCAGCAGCTTGGTAGAGACAGCGAACACCGGGGAGCTGTTTTTT | CASSLVETANTGELFF
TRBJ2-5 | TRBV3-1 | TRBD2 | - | TGTGCCTGCAGCCAAGAGCCTAGCGGGGTCGGCCAAGAGACCCAGTACTTC | CACSQEPSGVGQETQYF
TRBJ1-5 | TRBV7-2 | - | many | TGTGCCAGCAGCTTATTGGGGGGGGATCAGCCCCAGCATTTT | CASSLLGGDQPQHF
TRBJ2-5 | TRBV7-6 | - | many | TGTGCCAGCAGCTTCGCTCAAGAGACCCAGTACTTC | CASSFAQETQYF
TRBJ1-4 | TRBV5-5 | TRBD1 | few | TGTGCCAGCAGCCCGGGACAGAAAGCAACTAATGAAAAACTGTTTTTT | CASSPGQKATNEKLFF
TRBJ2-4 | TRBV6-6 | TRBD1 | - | TGTGCCAGCAGTTACTCGCATGACAGGGGGCCTCCGTTC | CASSYSHDRGPPF
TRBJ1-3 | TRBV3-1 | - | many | TGTGCCAGCAGCCTTTTCGGATACTCTGGAAACACCATATATTTT | CASSLFGYSGNTIYF